One and the same sample provided the 10 T cell receptor beta chains below, sequenced in a study of T cells in narcolepsy. Repertoires were generated with immunoSEQ multiplex PCR, while TCRdb's copy carries only in-frame clones and drops some. In the table there are tens of thousands of clones, roughly four fifths of which are singletons. Material for sequencing was CD45RA- memory CD4+ T cells from PBMCs. The receptors derive from a human donor with narcolepsy.

The chain employs TRBV6-6 and TRBJ2-7; tentative D call: TRBD1 (5 bases). The CDR3 runs 14 residues. Germline values: CDR1 MNHNY, CDR2 SVGAGI (reference sequence). The V and J ends lost 2 bases and 4 bases respectively, with 12 bases between them. CDR3 bases: TGTGCCAGCAGTTACGCAGGGAACCTTTACGAGCAGTACGTC. Translation: CASSYAGNLYEQYV.

CDR3 sequence: CASSRPQETQYF. The CDR3 DNA sequence: TGTGCCAGCAGCCGGCCTCAAGAGACCCAGTACTTC. The genes are TRBV4-2 and TRBJ2-5; D not certain. In germline, CDR1 is LGHNA, CDR2 YNFKEQ. The length of the CDR3 is 12 residues. V gave up 4 bases and J gave up 2 bases, with 5 bases separating them.

J is TRBJ1-1 and V is TRBV25-1; D perhaps matches TRBD1 (5 bases). Per germline, CDR1 MGHDK and CDR2 SYGVNS. V shed 5 bases and J shed 2 bases, with 21 bases lying between them. The CDR3 length is 17 residues. For the CDR3, the DNA is TGTGCCAGCAGTCTACCGGGGACGGGGAGAAGTAACACTGAAGCTTTCTTT. Protein sequence: CASSLPGTGRSNTEAFF.

This rearrangement joins TRBV7-3 to TRBJ1-5, with a tentative D call TRBD1 (5 bases). V was cut by 0 bases and J by 2 bases, with 5 bases left in between. This CDR3 has 14 residues. Germline V gene lookup returns CDR1 SGHTA and CDR2 FQGTGA. The CDR3 loop reads CASSLTGGNQPQHF. CDR3 nucleotide sequence: TGTGCCAGCAGCTTAACAGGGGGCAATCAGCCCCAGCATTTT.

There are a few counts of this clone. The CDR3 nucleotides read TGCGCCAGCAGCTCTACTAGACTAGATACGCAGTATTTT. Its protein product is CASSSTRLDTQYF. The rearrangement uses TRBV5-1 and TRBJ2-3, with D possibly being TRBD2 (5 bases). Germline CDR1 SGHRS, CDR2 YFSETQ. CDR3 length equals 13 residues. Trimming cost V 3 bases and J 5 bases, with 10 bases left between them.

The chain recombines TRBV2 with TRBJ2-6; D not resolved. CDR1 is SNHLY and CDR2 is FYNNEI in the germline V gene. Trimming removed 2 bases at V and 0 bases at J, with 2 bases between. The CDR3 extends over 14 amino acids. CDR3 in DNA: TGTGCCAGCAGTGAAACCTCTGGGGCCAACGTCCTGACTTTC. Amino acid sequence: CASSETSGANVLTF.

The chain carries TRBV4-2 and TRBJ2-5; tentatively, D is TRBD2 (6 bases). Germline CDR1 and CDR2: LGHNA and YNFKEQ. CDR3 length: 14 amino acids. The V gene lost 5 bases and the J gene lost 5 bases, with 15 bases spanning the gap. The CDR3 sequence is CASSSGGGTETQYF. The CDR3 DNA sequence: TGTGCCAGCAGCTCAGGTGGGGGGACGGAGACCCAGTACTTC.

The chain employs TRBV30 and TRBJ1-1; 9 bases align to TRBD1. Per germline, CDR1 GTSNPN and CDR2 SVGIG (reference sequence). The CDR3 runs 15 residues. Trimming took 3 bases from V and 5 from J; bases not matched to a gene: 10. CDR3 sequence: CAWRPRTGGGTEAFF. The CDR3 DNA sequence: TGTGCCTGGAGACCCCGTACAGGGGGCGGGACTGAAGCTTTCTTT.

The chain couples TRBV5-1 to TRBJ1-4; tentatively, D is TRBD1 (5 bases). The CDR3 totals 16 residues. Germline V gene lookup returns CDR1 SGHRS and CDR2 YFSETQ. Trimming took 4 bases from V and 2 from J, leaving 15 bases between them. CDR3 nucleotide sequence: TGCGCCAGCAGCGAAAGAAACTCAGGGACTAATGAAAAACTGTTTTTT. This gives the protein CASSERNSGTNEKLFF.

This chain connects TRBV7-9 to TRBJ1-1; 10 bases map to TRBD1. Germline assignment: CDR1 SEHNR and CDR2 FQNEAQ (reference sequence). V was clipped by 3 bases and J by 0 bases; unmatched bases: 10. This CDR3 contains 18 residues. The CDR3 DNA follows: TGTGCCAGCAGCTTTCCGGGGCCGGGACAGGGGATGAACACTGAAGCTTTCTTT. Its translation is CASSFPGPGQGMNTEAFF.